A selection of T cell receptor beta chains follows, all from one sample in a study of regulatory T cells in long-lasting Graves disease. A single record per CDR3 protein comes from TCRdb applying MiXCR to the multiplex PCR reads. The profile shows 520,000 or so distinct CDR3 sequences, about 11% of them singletons. These data are also associated with another study on T cells in Graves' hyperthyroidism and ophthalmopathy.

The specimen comprised peripheral blood mononuclear cells (PBMCs), sampled at new diagnosis, from a patient treated with antithyroid drugs. The receptors come from a woman in her twenties or thirties with Graves disease. The CDR3 runs from the conserved cysteine through the conserved F or W. D genes are given only for firm matches. The size entry is marked missing in some rows and otherwise reads once, few, many or a size class.

v_gene	j_gene	d_gene	abundance	CDR3aa	CDR3nt
TRBV7-6	TRBJ2-1	TRBD2	few	CASSLGPPGAAGGTHNEQFF	TGTGCCAGCAGCTTAGGTCCCCCGGGGGCAGCGGGAGGGACCCACAATGAGCAGTTCTTC
TRBV27	TRBJ1-5	NA	many	CASSLDGANQPQHF	TGTGCCAGCAGTTTAGACGGGGCCAATCAGCCCCAGCATTTT
TRBV11-3	TRBJ1-4	NA	many	CASSLPGAGEKLFF	TGTGCCAGCAGCTTACCAGGGGCCGGTGAAAAACTGTTTTTT
TRBV2	TRBJ2-7	NA	few	CASMLASSYYEQYF	TGTGCCAGCATGCTCGCTAGCAGCTACTACGAGCAGTACTTC
TRBV12-3/TRBV12-4	TRBJ2-1	TRBD2	many	CASFFRGLDNEQFF	TGTGCCAGCTTTTTCCGGGGACTAGACAATGAGCAGTTCTTC
TRBV12-3/TRBV12-4	TRBJ1-1	NA	many	CASSFSGGNTEAFF	TGTGCCAGCAGCTTCAGTGGAGGGAACACTGAAGCTTTCTTT
TRBV10-2	TRBJ2-2	NA	NA	CASSYIPQGIRANTGELFF	TGTGCCAGCAGTTACATTCCTCAAGGGATCAGGGCAAACACCGGGGAGCTGTTTTTT
TRBV30	TRBJ2-5	TRBD2	many	CAWSAGLGGRAQYF	TGTGCCTGGAGCGCCGGACTCGGGGGGAGGGCCCAGTACTTC
TRBV2	TRBJ2-5	TRBD2	NA	CASSERGLAGVEKTQYF	TGTGCCAGCAGTGAACGGGGACTAGCGGGAGTTGAAAAGACCCAGTACTTC
TRBV5-6	TRBJ1-1	NA	few	CASSGQPIPNTEAFF	TGTGCCAGCAGCGGACAGCCAATACCGAACACTGAAGCTTTCTTT
TRBV3-1	TRBJ2-2	TRBD2	few	CASSQATLADANTGELFF	TGTGCCAGCAGCCAAGCCACACTAGCGGACGCGAACACCGGGGAGCTGTTTTTT
TRBV7-9	TRBJ2-5	NA	many	CASSLRAGEETQYF	TGTGCCAGCAGCTTACGGGCAGGGGAAGAGACCCAGTACTTC
TRBV27	TRBJ2-1	NA	many	CASKGRTHGNEQFF	TGTGCCAGCAAGGGGCGGACCCACGGGAATGAGCAGTTCTTC
TRBV27	TRBJ1-5	TRBD1	many	CASSLRGTGESISNQPQHF	TGTGCCAGCAGTTTACGAGGGACAGGGGAGTCCATAAGCAATCAGCCCCAGCATTTT
TRBV12-3/TRBV12-4	TRBJ2-7	TRBD2	many	CASSFAPSASGGYEQYF	TGTGCCAGCAGTTTTGCCCCATCAGCTAGCGGGGGCTACGAGCAGTACTTC
TRBV11-2	TRBJ1-1	NA	many	CASSQGADRTEAFF	TGTGCCAGCAGCCAAGGGGCGGATCGCACTGAAGCTTTCTTT
TRBV6-1	TRBJ1-5	TRBD1	many	CASRIDRGENQPQHF	TGTGCCAGCAGAATCGACAGGGGAGAGAATCAGCCCCAGCATTTT
TRBV20-1	TRBJ2-5	TRBD2	many	CSARPQLAGDQETQYF	TGCAGTGCTAGACCGCAACTAGCGGGAGACCAAGAGACCCAGTACTTC
TRBV19	TRBJ1-2	NA	few	CASSIKASYGYTF	TGTGCCAGTAGTATTAAAGCCTCCTATGGCTACACCTTC
TRBV2	TRBJ2-1	TRBD1	many	CASSGDSVFSEQFF	TGTGCCAGCAGTGGGGACAGCGTGTTCAGTGAGCAGTTCTTC
TRBV3-1	TRBJ1-2	NA	many	CASSQGERVRYTF	TGTGCCAGCAGCCAAGGGGAACGGGTTCGCTACACCTTC
TRBV5-1	TRBJ1-5	NA	NA	CASSYPKDNQPQHF	TGCGCCAGCAGTTATCCCAAGGATAATCAGCCCCAGCATTTT
TRBV6-5	TRBJ1-1	TRBD1	many	CASSYLSYMGTERGAFF	TGTGCCAGCAGTTACCTAAGCTATATGGGGACAGAGAGAGGAGCTTTCTTT
TRBV14	TRBJ1-3	NA	many	CASSQDLFTGASGNTIYF	TGTGCCAGCAGCCAAGATTTATTTACAGGCGCCTCTGGAAACACCATATATTTT
TRBV5-1	TRBJ2-5	TRBD1	NA	CASSLADRDGTHYF	TGCGCCAGCAGCTTGGCGGACAGGGATGGGACCCATTACTTC
TRBV28	TRBJ1-1	NA	many	CASSFGPEEWTEAFF	TGTGCCAGCAGTTTTGGCCCCGAGGAGTGGACTGAAGCTTTCTTT
TRBV12-3/TRBV12-4	TRBJ2-7	NA	many	CASSLKQGPYEQYF	TGTGCCAGCAGTTTAAAGCAGGGACCCTACGAGCAGTACTTC
TRBV7-9	TRBJ1-3	NA	many	CASSAGRRSGNTIYF	TGTGCCAGCAGCGCGGGACGGCGCTCTGGAAACACCATATATTTT
TRBV11-2	TRBJ2-1	NA	many	CASSPPLGHNEQFF	TGTGCCAGCAGTCCACCCCTAGGGCACAATGAGCAGTTCTTC
TRBV14	TRBJ2-3	NA	many	CASSQVSLRVKQYF	TGTGCCAGCAGCCAAGTGTCGCTTCGGGTAAAGCAGTATTTT
TRBV11-3	TRBJ2-7	NA	many	CASSRSGQDGYEQYF	TGTGCCAGCAGCCGATCGGGGCAGGATGGCTACGAGCAGTACTTC
TRBV28	TRBJ2-2	NA	many	CASSSGAGSSGELFF	TGTGCCAGCAGCTCCGGGGCAGGGTCGTCCGGGGAGCTGTTTTTT
TRBV6-1	TRBJ2-1	TRBD2	few	CASTTAGVDYNEQFF	TGTGCCAGCACCACCGCGGGAGTCGATTACAATGAGCAGTTCTTC
TRBV20-1	TRBJ2-5	NA	many	CSARDGRGREETQYF	TGCAGTGCTAGAGACGGTCGGGGTCGGGAAGAGACCCAGTACTTC
TRBV29-1	TRBJ2-1	NA	NA	CSARNNNEQFF	TGCAGCGCCAGGAACAACAATGAGCAGTTCTTC
TRBV25-1	TRBJ1-6	NA	many	CASSWAGNSPLHF	TGTGCCAGCAGTTGGGCGGGGAATTCACCCCTCCACTTT
TRBV27	TRBJ2-5	NA	NA	CASSLEPHGQETQYF	TGTGCCAGCAGTTTAGAGCCCCACGGCCAAGAGACCCAGTACTTC
TRBV10-1	TRBJ1-2	NA	NA	CAISESSNYGYTF	TGCGCCATCAGTGAGTCGTCTAACTATGGCTACACCTTC
TRBV28	TRBJ2-2	NA	few	CASSWTRETGELFF	TGTGCCAGCAGTTGGACCAGGGAAACCGGGGAGCTGTTTTTT
TRBV4-1	TRBJ2-1	NA	NA	CASSRAEGPLGHFF	TGCGCCAGCAGCCGCGCCGAAGGGCCTCTGGGGCACTTCTTC
TRBV7-9	TRBJ2-1	TRBD1	NA	CASTTGAPYNEQFF	TGTGCCAGCACGACAGGGGCGCCCTACAATGAGCAGTTCTTC
TRBV15	TRBJ2-1	TRBD2	few	CATSETSGRYEQFF	TGTGCCACCAGCGAGACTAGCGGGAGGTATGAGCAGTTCTTC